Presented here are 8 T cell receptor beta chains from one specimen sequenced in a study of B cell selection in AIRE deficiency. Only in-frame clones appear in the TCRdb table, and some are missing; sequencing was by immunoSEQ multiplex PCR. The sample holds 25,000 to 30,000 clones, around 95% seen once. CD4+CD127+ cells were sorted as the conventional CD4 T cells. The specimen was CD4+CD127+ conventional T cells sorted from PBMCs. These receptors originate from a human donor in good health.

This chain links TRBV15 with TRBJ1-1; D is perhaps TRBD1 (6 bases). Germline V gives CDR1 LNHNV, CDR2 YYDKDF (reference sequence). The CDR3 has 14 amino acids. V lost 6 bases to trimming and J lost 1 base, with 12 bases between them. This chain's CDR3 is CATRLGAANTEAFF. CDR3 DNA sequence: TGTGCCACCAGACTGGGGGCCGCGAACACTGAAGCTTTCTTT.

The J gene is TRBJ1-4, the V gene TRBV29-1; TRBD1 might be the D (5 bases). This CDR3 comprises 13 residues. The V end was cut by 4 bases, the J end by 6 bases, with 12 bases between. Germline V CDR1 and CDR2: SQVTM, ANQGSEA. The CDR3 sequence is CSVADSKDEKLFF. The CDR3 nucleotides read TGCAGCGTTGCCGACAGCAAGGATGAAAAACTGTTTTTT.

The chain uses TRBV5-1 and TRBJ2-3; 10 bases are a match to TRBD2. CDR1 and CDR2 from the germline V gene are SGHRS and YFSETQ. V lost 4 bases, J lost 1 base, and 6 bases stayed unmatched. CDR3 size: 16 residues. In DNA, the CDR3 is TGCGCCAGCAGCCCCAAGCTAGCGGGGGGCACAGATACGCAGTATTTT. Translating it yields CASSPKLAGGTDTQYF.

The J gene is TRBJ1-2, the V gene TRBV2; D is unclear. This CDR3 has 18 residues. Trimming pared 4 bases from V and 0 bases from J, leaving 21 bases between. The germline CDR1 and CDR2 sequences are SNHLY and FYNNEI. CDR3 in amino acids: CASSGTSGSRIANYGYTF. The CDR3 DNA reads TGTGCCAGCAGTGGAACCTCAGGCTCGAGAATAGCTAACTATGGCTACACCTTC.

The chain joins TRBV4-2 to TRBJ1-2; possible D gene TRBD1, 6 bases. Germline V gene sequence: CDR1 LGHNA, CDR2 YNFKEQ. This CDR3 has 14 amino acids. The ends were cut back, 0 bases at V and 8 bases at J, with 13 bases in the middle. The CDR3 sequence is CASSQESGGRGYTF. DNA of the CDR3: TGTGCCAGCAGCCAAGAATCCGGGGGGCGCGGCTACACCTTC.

V usage is TRBV4-1 and J usage is TRBJ2-7; 9 nucleotides align to TRBD1. Trimming removed 0 bases from V and 4 bases from J; junction bases left unmatched: 7. In germline, CDR1 is MGHRA, CDR2 YSYEKL. The CDR3 runs 16 residues. The CDR3 here is CASSQDGDRVLYEQYF. Written as DNA, the CDR3 is TGCGCCAGCAGCCAAGATGGGGACAGGGTCTTGTACGAGCAGTACTTC.

Written as DNA, the CDR3 is TGTGCCAGTGCTCACCTAAATGAAAAACTGTTTTTT. Protein: CASAHLNEKLFF. The chain couples TRBV19 to TRBJ1-4; no reliable D call. V was cut by 8 bases and J by 5 bases, with 9 bases left in between. The CDR3 is made up of 12 amino acids. Germline V lookup: CDR1 LNHDA, CDR2 SQIVND (reference sequence). The entire variable domain, with the rest obtained from reference TRBV19 and TRBJ1-4, is as follows: DGGITQSPKYLFRKEGQNVTLSCEQNLNHDAMYWYRQDPGQGLRLIYYSQIVNDFQKGDIAEGYSVSREKKESFPLTVTSAQKNPTAFYLCASAHLNEKLFFGSGTQLSVL.

This clone was seen once. The rearrangement links TRBV5-1 to TRBJ1-4, with 7 nucleotides matching TRBD1. V dropped 4 bases and J dropped 6; count of bases not matched to a gene: 12. There are 16 residues in the CDR3. Germline CDR1 reads SGHRS; CDR2 reads YFSETQ. CDR3 sequence reads: CASSGGRGRPDEKLFF. The CDR3 nucleotides read TGCGCCAGCAGCGGTGGGAGGGGGCGGCCAGATGAAAAACTGTTTTTT.